The TCR beta chain described here comes from a study of identical twins. Carrying unique molecular identifiers, the cDNA also gained a universal primer site through template switching. TCRdb re-analysed the 5' RACE reads in MiXCR, keeping a single row per CDR3 protein. The table shows roughly 770,000 distinct CDR3 sequences, with 18% occurring only once. Trimming removed 3 bases at V and 8 bases at J, with 17 bases between. The CDR3 has 15 amino acids. Germline-derived CDR1 and CDR2 are MNHNS and SASEGT. This clonotype has a handful of counts. The sample was also reused in another study, on T cells expressing NK-cell markers.

V is TRBV6-1 and J is TRBJ2-1; D might be TRBD1 (5 bases). Sequenced material: PBMCs. This clonotype originated in a woman aged 18-29 years in good health. Here the CDR3 DNA reads TGTGCCAGCAGTGAGGTTCCAGGGTTTAAGGATGAGCAGTTCTTC. Protein product: CASSEVPGFKDEQFF.